These T cell receptor beta chains were read from a single sample in a study of T cells in Graves' hyperthyroidism and ophthalmopathy. TCRdb called the multiplex PCR reads again in MiXCR, with one record for every CDR3 protein. The sample consists of about 130,000 distinct CDR3 sequences, 22% of them appearing once. The sequenced sample was blood. The source is a woman between 45 and 60 years old with Graves' hyperthyroidism that later progressed to Graves' ophthalmopathy. The CDR3 runs from the conserved cysteine through the conserved F or W. Each record gives: CDR3 length, D gene, J gene, clone size, V gene, CDR3 protein, CDR3 DNA. A D gene is named only where the DNA matches it firmly. The size of a clone is reported for some rows only, either as once, few or many, or as a class for expanded clones.

length: 16
D: TRBD2
J: TRBJ2-5
size: few
V: TRBV11-2
CDR3: CASSLVGGGNQETQYF
DNA: TGTGCCAGCAGCTTAGTTGGGGGGGGTAACCAAGAGACCCAGTACTTC

length: 14
D: NA
J: TRBJ1-1
size: NA
V: TRBV5-1
CDR3: CASSLRTVNTEAFF
DNA: TGCGCCAGCAGCTTGAGGACGGTGAACACTGAAGCTTTCTTT

length: 15
D: TRBD1
J: TRBJ2-2
size: NA
V: TRBV6-1
CDR3: CASSANRGRAGELFF
DNA: TGTGCCAGCAGTGCCAACAGGGGGCGGGCCGGGGAGCTGTTTTTT

length: 15
D: TRBD2
J: TRBJ2-3
size: NA
V: TRBV20-1
CDR3: CSAKLRGRQSDTQYF
DNA: TGCAGTGCCAAGCTTCGCGGGAGACAGTCAGATACGCAGTATTTT

length: 14
D: NA
J: TRBJ2-2
size: many
V: TRBV3-1
CDR3: CASSRRFNTGELFF
DNA: TGTGCCAGCAGCCGGCGGTTCAACACCGGGGAGCTGTTTTTT

length: 14
D: NA
J: TRBJ2-3
size: NA
V: TRBV6-5
CDR3: CASSYEEATDTQYF
DNA: TGTGCCAGCAGTTACGAAGAGGCAACAGATACGCAGTATTTT

length: 16
D: TRBD2
J: TRBJ2-2
size: NA
V: TRBV18
CDR3: CASSLTSGSRTRELFF
DNA: TGTGCCAGCTCTTTGACTAGCGGGAGTCGAACCCGGGAGCTGTTTTTT

length: 17
D: TRBD1
J: TRBJ1-1
size: NA
V: TRBV28
CDR3: CASSHLGQGGIGTEAFF
DNA: TGTGCCAGCAGCCACCTCGGACAGGGGGGGATAGGAACTGAAGCTTTCTTT

length: 17
D: NA
J: TRBJ1-2
size: NA
V: TRBV12-3/TRBV12-4
CDR3: CASSFSKTLTVGGGYTF
DNA: TGTGCCAGCAGTTTCTCCAAAACCCTCACAGTAGGGGGTGGCTACACCTTC

length: 16
D: NA
J: TRBJ2-1
size: NA
V: TRBV11-2
CDR3: CASSPFVAGIGNEQFF
DNA: TGTGCCAGCAGCCCCTTTGTTGCCGGGATTGGCAATGAGCAGTTCTTC

length: 18
D: TRBD1
J: TRBJ1-5
size: many
V: TRBV19
CDR3: CASSKKGQGSNSNQPQHF
DNA: TGTGCCAGTAGTAAGAAGGGACAGGGTTCGAATAGCAATCAGCCCCAGCATTTT

length: 17
D: TRBD2
J: TRBJ2-1
size: few
V: TRBV11-2
CDR3: CASSGRPGGRGYNEQFF
DNA: TGTGCCAGCAGCGGCCGACCCGGCGGGAGGGGTTACAATGAGCAGTTCTTC

length: 15
D: NA
J: TRBJ2-2
size: NA
V: TRBV3-1
CDR3: CASSQAGAGIGELFF
DNA: TGTGCCAGCAGCCAAGCGGGAGCGGGCATCGGGGAGCTGTTTTTT

length: 13
D: NA
J: TRBJ1-6
size: NA
V: TRBV6-1
CDR3: CASSRDDNSPLHF
DNA: TGTGCCAGCTCTCGGGACGATAATTCACCCCTCCACTTT

length: 11
D: NA
J: TRBJ2-2
size: few
V: TRBV28
CDR3: CASSLVGELFF
DNA: TGTGCCAGCAGTTTGGTCGGGGAGCTGTTTTTT

length: 14
D: TRBD2
J: TRBJ2-2
size: NA
V: TRBV7-7
CDR3: CASSWTSGSGELFF
DNA: TGTGCTAGCAGTTGGACTAGCGGGTCCGGGGAGCTGTTTTTT

length: 12
D: NA
J: TRBJ2-1
size: few
V: TRBV12-3/TRBV12-4
CDR3: CASSLGHNEQFF
DNA: TGTGCCAGCAGTTTGGGGCACAATGAGCAGTTCTTC

length: 14
D: NA
J: TRBJ2-1
size: many
V: TRBV18
CDR3: CASSADENVNEQFF
DNA: TGTGCCAGCTCAGCCGACGAGAACGTCAATGAGCAGTTCTTC

length: 12
D: NA
J: TRBJ1-3
size: NA
V: TRBV20-1
CDR3: CSGEAGGNTIYF
DNA: TGCAGTGGAGAAGCTGGCGGAAACACCATATATTTT

length: 14
D: NA
J: TRBJ2-3
size: many
V: TRBV18
CDR3: CASSQLQGTDTQYF
DNA: TGTGCCAGCTCACAACTCCAAGGCACAGATACGCAGTATTTT

length: 16
D: TRBD1
J: TRBJ2-4
size: many
V: TRBV20-1
CDR3: CSSYRDRGQVKNIQYF
DNA: TGCAGTTCGTACCGGGACAGGGGGCAGGTGAAAAACATTCAGTACTTC

length: 15
D: NA
J: TRBJ2-1
size: many
V: TRBV30
CDR3: CAWSPSGRAYNEQFF
DNA: TGTGCCTGGAGCCCCTCGGGTCGGGCCTACAATGAGCAGTTCTTC

length: 13
D: TRBD1
J: TRBJ1-2
size: NA
V: TRBV10-2
CDR3: CASSGQGDYGYTF
DNA: TGCGCCAGCAGTGGACAGGGGGACTATGGCTACACCTTC

length: 16
D: NA
J: TRBJ2-2
size: many
V: TRBV30
CDR3: CAWTWGFTRNTGELFF
DNA: TGTGCCTGGACTTGGGGCTTCACAAGAAACACCGGGGAGCTGTTTTTT

length: 14
D: NA
J: TRBJ2-7
size: NA
V: TRBV13
CDR3: CASSPRLVPYEQYF
DNA: TGTGCCAGCAGCCCCCGTCTCGTACCCTACGAGCAGTACTTC

length: 15
D: NA
J: TRBJ2-7
size: many
V: TRBV2
CDR3: CASSEQDSAWGEQYF
DNA: TGTGCCAGCAGTGAACAGGACTCCGCCTGGGGCGAGCAGTACTTC

length: 18
D: TRBD1
J: TRBJ2-5
size: many
V: TRBV11-2
CDR3: CASSLVGGGTGKRETQYF
DNA: TGTGCCAGCAGCTTAGTAGGGGGCGGGACAGGGAAAAGGGAGACCCAGTACTTC

length: 14
D: NA
J: TRBJ2-2
size: NA
V: TRBV12-5
CDR3: CASGGPGESGELFF
DNA: TGTGCTAGTGGGGGGCCCGGGGAATCCGGGGAGCTGTTTTTT

length: 13
D: TRBD2
J: TRBJ2-5
size: many
V: TRBV6-1
CDR3: CATRTSGTETQYF
DNA: TGTGCCACCAGGACTAGCGGAACAGAGACCCAGTACTTC